The present entry profiles one TCR beta chain with its context. This sample is part of a study of blood T cell repertoires in COVID-19. Sequenced by immunoSEQ multiplex PCR; TCRdb stores in-frame clones only, minus some. The sample yields hundreds of thousands of clones, 70% to 90% seen once. The CDR3 length is 15 residues. J gave up 6 bases and V 5 bases, and 8 bases lay outside the gene matches. CDR1 and CDR2 from the germline V gene are SEHNR and FQNEAQ (reference sequence). The clonotype originates from a woman aged 25 to 39 with acute or convalescent COVID-19. The chain couples TRBV7-9 to TRBJ2-1; 9 bases are shared with TRBD2. Material for sequencing was peripheral blood. CDR3 region: CASSQLWTSVNEQFF. The DNA for the CDR3 is TGTGCCAGCAGCCAGTTGTGGACTAGCGTCAATGAGCAGTTCTTC. The full variable domain, completed using reference TRBV7-9 and TRBJ2-1, is DTGVSQNPRHKITKRGQNVTFRCDPISEHNRLYWYRQTLGQGPEFLTYFQNEAQLEKSRLLSDRFSAERPKGSFSTLEIQRTEQGDSAMYLCASSQLWTSVNEQFFGPGTRLTVL.